This TCR beta chain was sequenced in a study of T cell responses to AZD1222 COVID-19 vaccine. Findings and caveats of the study: Close to half of all spike-specific TCRs reportedly target regions of the variants that are unmutated. In a largely white British group with more females than males, clonal diversity was possibly underestimated.

In germline, CDR1 is SGHRS, CDR2 YFSETQ. Germline trimming cut 6 bases from V and 2 bases from J; bases unmatched to any gene: 8. The CDR3 runs 15 residues. The method was immunoSEQ multiplex PCR; TCRdb's version includes in-frame clones alone and lacks a portion of them. In the table there are approximately 90,000 clones, roughly 89% of which are singletons. For this clone: Its antigen is unidentified.

This TCR was recovered from an adult in good health. This chain joins TRBV5-1 and TRBJ2-3, with 8 bases matching TRBD1. Sequences were derived from peripheral blood, sampled on day 0 of AZD1222 vaccination. The CDR3, as DNA: TGCGCCAGCACCAACATCAGGGGGCCCACAGATACGCAGTATTTT. The encoded protein is CASTNIRGPTDTQYF.